The 10 T cell receptor beta chains given below trace back to one sample, sequenced in a study of blood T cell repertoires in COVID-19. Libraries were prepared by immunoSEQ multiplex PCR; TCRdb keeps only in-frame clonotypes and omits some of them. The sample lists about 150,000 clones, about four fifths occurring once. Sequencing was performed on PBMCs or T cells enriched from blood (not recorded which). All receptors come from a man aged 45-60 years who had recovered from COVID-19.

V usage is TRBV9 and J usage is TRBJ1-1; perhaps TRBD1 as D (6 bases). V lost 3 bases, J lost 9 bases, and 15 bases lay in between. In germline, CDR1 is SGDLS, CDR2 YYNGEE. The CDR3 contains 13 residues. This CDR3 is CASSAEGRGKAFF. The DNA of the CDR3 is TGTGCCAGCAGCGCCGAAGGTAGGGGGAAAGCTTTCTTT.

The chain couples TRBV7-9 to TRBJ2-5; D not certain. The CDR3 covers 13 residues. From germline, CDR1 is SEHNR and CDR2 FQNEAQ (reference sequence). V was trimmed by 5 bases and J by 0 bases, leaving 7 bases between them. CDR3 bases: TGTGCCAGCAGCCCAGAAAACCAAGAGACCCAGTACTTC. This codes for CASSPENQETQYF.

The chain has TRBV5-1 and TRBJ1-4; the D is unclear. V was clipped by 0 bases and J by 4 bases, with 10 bases between them. This CDR3 contains 15 residues. Germline V gene lookup returns CDR1 SGHRS and CDR2 YFSETQ. CDR3 loop: CASSLGTNRNEKLFF. The DNA of the CDR3 is TGCGCCAGCAGCTTGGGCACAAACCGTAATGAAAAACTGTTTTTT.

This clone was observed a handful of times. V usage is TRBV9 and J usage is TRBJ2-1; TRBD2 matches at 8 bases. The CDR3 contains 15 residues. Looked up from germline, CDR1 is SGDLS and CDR2 is YYNGEE. V dropped 0 bases and J dropped 3; count of bases not matched to a gene: 2. The DNA of the CDR3 is TGTGCCAGCAGCGTAGAACTAGCGGTCTACAATGAGCAGTTCTTC. Translation: CASSVELAVYNEQFF.

This chain links TRBV7-6 with TRBJ2-5, with D unresolved. V gave up 3 bases and J gave up 2 bases, with 7 bases separating them. CDR3 length: 13 residues. CDR1 and CDR2 from the germline V gene are SGHVS and FNYEAQ. CDR3 nucleotide sequence: TGTGCCAGCAGCTTTGCAGCGCAAGAGACCCAGTACTTC. Its translation is CASSFAAQETQYF.

V is TRBV7-6 and J is TRBJ1-5, with D unclear. CDR3 length equals 15 residues. Germline CDR1 SGHVS, CDR2 FNYEAQ. The ends were cut back, 2 bases at V and 2 bases at J, with 10 bases in the middle. CDR3 bases: TGTGCCAGCAGCTTAACTACCGGCGGCAATCAGCCCCAGCATTTT. It translates to CASSLTTGGNQPQHF.

The chain joins TRBV4-3 to TRBJ1-3; a possible D gene is TRBD1 (5 bases). V lost 4 bases to trimming and J lost 0 bases, with 13 bases between them. From germline, CDR1 is LGHNA and CDR2 YSLEER. The CDR3 extends over 16 amino acids. CDR3 sequence reads: CASSPVQAFSGNTIYF. The CDR3 DNA is TGCGCCAGCAGCCCTGTACAGGCTTTCTCTGGAAACACCATATATTTT.

The chain joins TRBV7-2 to TRBJ1-2, with 9 bases matching TRBD1. J was trimmed by 4 bases and V by 1 base; bases with no gene match: 7. This CDR3 is built from 16 residues. The germline V gene has CDR1 SGHTA and CDR2 FQGNSA. The chain's CDR3 is CASSLDRGRSSYGYTF. As DNA, the CDR3 is TGTGCCAGCAGCTTAGACAGGGGGCGTAGCTCCTATGGCTACACCTTC.

This clone has a handful of counts. V gene TRBV2 combines with J gene TRBJ2-5; weak D call: TRBD2 (6 bases). Trimming removed 8 bases at V and 5 bases at J, with 18 bases between. Germline values: CDR1 SNHLY, CDR2 FYNNEI. This CDR3 spans 14 amino acids. In DNA form, the CDR3 reads TGTGCCAGCTACACGATAGCGGCGGGGGAGACCCAGTACTTC. Amino acids: CASYTIAAGETQYF.

The chain employs TRBV5-1 and TRBJ1-4; 7 bases are shared with TRBD1. Germline V lookup: CDR1 SGHRS, CDR2 YFSETQ. With V trimmed by 4 bases and J by 6 bases, 9 bases remained unmatched. The CDR3 has 15 residues. CDR3 loop: CASSTTGDRDEKLFF. The CDR3 DNA follows: TGCGCCAGCAGCACCACAGGGGATCGCGATGAAAAACTGTTTTTT.